The 3 T cell receptor beta chains presented below share a single source sample, sequenced in a study of blood T cells in healthy people across ages. For the second PCR, which ran for roughly 6 to 11 cycles, a sample-barcoded 5' primer and a J-beta primer mix were used. MiXCR, applied by TCRdb to the 5' RACE reads, yields one record per CDR3 protein. The data contain 700,000 to 950,000 distinct CDR3 sequences, nearly 60% of them singletons. Material: blood. The receptors were sampled from a man in his thirties or forties in good health.

This chain joins TRBV28 and TRBJ2-4; TRBD2 matches at 7 bases. TRBJ2-7 explains the end of the DNA better; the J call may be wrong. This CDR3 comprises 13 residues. Germline assignment: CDR1 MDHEN and CDR2 SYDVKM. The CDR3 bases are TGTGCCAGCACGGGCATAGCGGGCCACGAGCAGTACTTC. Translation: CASTGIAGHEQYF.

V gene TRBV5-1 combines with J gene TRBJ1-2, with D possibly matching TRBD1 (5 bases). Germline V gene sequence: CDR1 SGHRS, CDR2 YFSETQ. Trimming took 4 bases from V and 4 from J, leaving 14 bases between them. The CDR3 is 14 residues long. CDR3 region: CASSPDGGFYGYTF. The CDR3 DNA sequence: TGCGCCAGCAGCCCGGATGGGGGGTTCTATGGCTACACCTTC.

A note on this clonotype: A read error may produce the germline difference seen at one junction end. The genes are TRBV24-1 and TRBJ2-7, with 7 nucleotides matching TRBD2. Germline CDR1 KGHDR, CDR2 SFDVKD. The CDR3 is made up of 18 amino acids. As DNA, the CDR3 is TGTGCCGCCAGTGATTCTGCTAGCCCGGGACGGGGGGTCAACGAGCAGTACTTC. This encodes CAASDSASPGRGVNEQYF.